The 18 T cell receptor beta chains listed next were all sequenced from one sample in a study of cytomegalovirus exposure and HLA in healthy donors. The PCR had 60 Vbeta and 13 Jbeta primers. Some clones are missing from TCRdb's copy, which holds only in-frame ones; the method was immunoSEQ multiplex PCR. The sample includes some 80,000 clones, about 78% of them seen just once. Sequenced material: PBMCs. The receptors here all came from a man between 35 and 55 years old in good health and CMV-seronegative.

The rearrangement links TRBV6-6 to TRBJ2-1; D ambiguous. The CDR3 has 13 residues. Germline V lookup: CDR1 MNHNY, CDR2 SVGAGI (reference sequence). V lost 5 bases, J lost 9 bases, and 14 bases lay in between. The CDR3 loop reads CASSDPALGEQFF. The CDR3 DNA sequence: TGTGCCAGCAGTGACCCAGCGTTGGGTGAGCAGTTCTTC.

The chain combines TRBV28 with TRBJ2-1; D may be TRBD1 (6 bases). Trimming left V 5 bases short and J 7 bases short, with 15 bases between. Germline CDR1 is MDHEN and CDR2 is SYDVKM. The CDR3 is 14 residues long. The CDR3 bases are TGTGCCAGCAGTCCCCCCGGACAGTTGAATGAGCAGTTCTTC. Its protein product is CASSPPGQLNEQFF.

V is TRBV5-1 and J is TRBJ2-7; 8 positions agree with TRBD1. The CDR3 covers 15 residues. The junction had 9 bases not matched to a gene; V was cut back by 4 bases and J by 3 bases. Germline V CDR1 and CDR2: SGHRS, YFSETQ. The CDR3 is CASSRTGLTDYEQYF. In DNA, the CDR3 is TGCGCCAGCAGCCGGACAGGGCTCACCGACTACGAGCAGTACTTC.

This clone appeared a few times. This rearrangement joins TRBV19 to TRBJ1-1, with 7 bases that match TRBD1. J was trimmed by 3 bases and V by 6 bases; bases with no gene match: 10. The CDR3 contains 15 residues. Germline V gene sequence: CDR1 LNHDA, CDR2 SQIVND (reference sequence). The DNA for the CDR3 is TGTGCCAGTAGGAAGATTCGAACAGGGGACACTGAAGCTTTCTTT. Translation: CASRKIRTGDTEAFF. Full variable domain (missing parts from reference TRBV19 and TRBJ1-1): DGGITQSPKYLFRKEGQNVTLSCEQNLNHDAMYWYRQDPGQGLRLIYYSQIVNDFQKGDIAEGYSVSREKKESFPLTVTSAQKNPTAFYLCASRKIRTGDTEAFFGQGTRLTVV.

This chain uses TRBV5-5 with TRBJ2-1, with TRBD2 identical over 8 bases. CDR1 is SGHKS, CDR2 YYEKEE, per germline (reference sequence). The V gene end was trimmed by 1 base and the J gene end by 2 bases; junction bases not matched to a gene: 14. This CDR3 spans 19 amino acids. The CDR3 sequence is CASSLWGSGSGSTYNEQFF. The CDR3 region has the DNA TGTGCCAGCAGCTTGTGGGGTTCTGGGAGCGGGAGTACCTACAATGAGCAGTTCTTC. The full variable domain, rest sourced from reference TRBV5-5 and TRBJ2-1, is DAGVTQSPTHLIKTRGQQVTLRCSPISGHKSVSWYQQVLGQGPQFIFQYYEKEERGRGNFPDRFSARQFPNYSSELNVNALLLGDSALYLCASSLWGSGSGSTYNEQFFGPGTRLTVL.

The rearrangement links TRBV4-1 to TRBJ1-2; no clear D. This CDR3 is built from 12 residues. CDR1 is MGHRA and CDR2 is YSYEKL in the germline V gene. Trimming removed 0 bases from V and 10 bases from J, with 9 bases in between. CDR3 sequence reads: CASSQDGEDYTF. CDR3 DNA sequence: TGCGCCAGCAGCCAAGATGGAGAGGACTACACCTTC.

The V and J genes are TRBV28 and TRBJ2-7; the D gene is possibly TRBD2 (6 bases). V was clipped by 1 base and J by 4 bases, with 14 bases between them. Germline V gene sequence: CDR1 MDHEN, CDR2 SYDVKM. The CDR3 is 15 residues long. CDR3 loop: CASSLFFGLAYEQYF. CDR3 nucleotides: TGTGCCAGCAGTTTATTTTTCGGGCTAGCGTACGAGCAGTACTTC.

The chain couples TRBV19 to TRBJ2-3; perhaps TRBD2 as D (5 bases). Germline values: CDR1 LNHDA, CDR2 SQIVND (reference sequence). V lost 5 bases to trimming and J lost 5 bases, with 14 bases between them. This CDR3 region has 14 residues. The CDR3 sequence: CASSRGQDRDTQYF. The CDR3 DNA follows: TGTGCCAGTAGTCGGGGTCAAGATAGAGATACGCAGTATTTT.

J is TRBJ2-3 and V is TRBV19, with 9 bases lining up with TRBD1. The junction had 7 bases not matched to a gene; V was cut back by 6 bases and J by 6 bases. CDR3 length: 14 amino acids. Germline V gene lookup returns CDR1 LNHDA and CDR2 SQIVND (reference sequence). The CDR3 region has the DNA TGTGCCAGTAGGGTTACAGGGGGCGAGGATACGCAGTATTTT. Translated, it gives CASRVTGGEDTQYF.

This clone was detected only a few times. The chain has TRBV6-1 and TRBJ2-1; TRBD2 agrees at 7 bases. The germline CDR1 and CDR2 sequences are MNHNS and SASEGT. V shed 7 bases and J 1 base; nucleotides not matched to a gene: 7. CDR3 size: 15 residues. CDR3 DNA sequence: TGTGCCAGCACCCCGTCCGGGGGGTCCTACAATGAGCAGTTCTTC. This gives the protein CASTPSGGSYNEQFF.

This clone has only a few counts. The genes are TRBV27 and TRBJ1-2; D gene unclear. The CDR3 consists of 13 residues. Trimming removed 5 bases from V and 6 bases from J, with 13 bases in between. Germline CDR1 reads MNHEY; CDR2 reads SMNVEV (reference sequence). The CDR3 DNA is TGTGCCAGCAGTCTCCGGGGAACGAATGGCTACACCTTC. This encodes CASSLRGTNGYTF.

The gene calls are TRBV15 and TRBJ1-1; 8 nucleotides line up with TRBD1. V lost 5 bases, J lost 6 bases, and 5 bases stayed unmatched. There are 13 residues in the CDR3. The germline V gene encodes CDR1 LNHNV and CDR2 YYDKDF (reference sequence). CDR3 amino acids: CATSLQGVSEAFF. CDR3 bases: TGTGCCACCAGCTTACAGGGGGTGTCTGAAGCTTTCTTT.

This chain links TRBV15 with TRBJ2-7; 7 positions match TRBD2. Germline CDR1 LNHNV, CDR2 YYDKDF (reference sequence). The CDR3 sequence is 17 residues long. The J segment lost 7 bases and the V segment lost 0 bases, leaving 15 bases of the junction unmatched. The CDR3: CATSRDESGGLYEEQYF. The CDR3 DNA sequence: TGTGCCACCAGCAGAGATGAATCGGGAGGACTTTACGAGGAGCAGTACTTC.

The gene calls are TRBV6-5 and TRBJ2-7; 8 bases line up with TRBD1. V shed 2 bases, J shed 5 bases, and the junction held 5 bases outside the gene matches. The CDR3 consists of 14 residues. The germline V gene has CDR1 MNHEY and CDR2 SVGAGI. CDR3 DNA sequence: TGTGCCAGCAGTTACCGGACAGGGCGGAACGAGCAGTACTTC. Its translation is CASSYRTGRNEQYF.

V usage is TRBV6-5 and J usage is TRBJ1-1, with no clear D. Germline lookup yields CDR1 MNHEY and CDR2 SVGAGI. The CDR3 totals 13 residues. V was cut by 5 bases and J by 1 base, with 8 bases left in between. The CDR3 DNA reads TGTGCCAGCAGTGACTACTCGAACACTGAAGCTTTCTTT. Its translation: CASSDYSNTEAFF.

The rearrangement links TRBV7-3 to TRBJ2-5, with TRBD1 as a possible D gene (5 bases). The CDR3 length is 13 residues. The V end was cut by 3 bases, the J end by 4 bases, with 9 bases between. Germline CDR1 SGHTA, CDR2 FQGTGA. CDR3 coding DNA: TGTGCCAGCAGCTTGTTTGGGGCAGAGACCCAGTACTTC. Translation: CASSLFGAETQYF.

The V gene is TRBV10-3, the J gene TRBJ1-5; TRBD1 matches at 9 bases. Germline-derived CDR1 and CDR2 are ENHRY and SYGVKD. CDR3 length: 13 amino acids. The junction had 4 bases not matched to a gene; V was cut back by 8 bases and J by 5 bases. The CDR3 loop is CAISRDRDQPQHF. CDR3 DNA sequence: TGTGCCATCTCCCGGGACAGGGATCAGCCCCAGCATTTT.

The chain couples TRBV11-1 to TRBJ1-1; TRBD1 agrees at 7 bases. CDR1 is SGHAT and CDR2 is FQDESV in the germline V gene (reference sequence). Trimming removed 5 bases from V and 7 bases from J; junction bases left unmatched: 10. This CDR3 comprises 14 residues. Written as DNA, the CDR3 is TGTGCCAGCAGCGCGTACAGGGGCGTTAATGAAGCTTTCTTT. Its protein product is CASSAYRGVNEAFF.